This T cell receptor (beta chain) comes out of a study of cytomegalovirus exposure and HLA in healthy donors. Study details: T cells numbering about 180 million yielded approximately 120 million unique TCR beta sequences in an earlier analysis. General study points: The records held CMV serostatus as the only immune exposure information.

Primers for the PCR totalled 60 Vbeta and 13 Jbeta. Using immunoSEQ multiplex PCR, the repertoire was profiled, and TCRdb retains in-frame clones only, with some absent. The sample includes 200,000 to 250,000 clones, 65% to 75% of them seen just once. About this clone itself: Its antigen is as yet unknown.

The CDR3 extends over 16 amino acids. V trimming: 6 bases; J trimming: 5 bases; junction bases outside the gene matches: 9. The germline gives CDR1 ENHRY, CDR2 SYGVKD. The sequence was obtained from a woman in her twenties or thirties in good health and CMV-seronegative. The material sequenced was PBMCs. The V call is TRBV10-3, the J call TRBJ2-5; TRBD2 matches at 13 bases. This CDR3 reads CAIRGTSGARKETQYF. In DNA form, the CDR3 reads TGTGCCATCAGGGGGACTAGCGGGGCACGAAAGGAGACCCAGTACTTC.